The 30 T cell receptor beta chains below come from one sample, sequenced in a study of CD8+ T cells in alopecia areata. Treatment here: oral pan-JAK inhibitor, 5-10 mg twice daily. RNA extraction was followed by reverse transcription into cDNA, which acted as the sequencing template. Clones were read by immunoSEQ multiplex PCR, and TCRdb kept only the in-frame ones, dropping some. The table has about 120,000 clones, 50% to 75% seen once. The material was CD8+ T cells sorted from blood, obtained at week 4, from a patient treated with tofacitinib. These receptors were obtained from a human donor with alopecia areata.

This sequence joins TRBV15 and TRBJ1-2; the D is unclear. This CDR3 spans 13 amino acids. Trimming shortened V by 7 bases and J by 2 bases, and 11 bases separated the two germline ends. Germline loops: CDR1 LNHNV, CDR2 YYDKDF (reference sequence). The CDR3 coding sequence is TGTGCCACCACCGGGCAGGAGAACTATGGCTACACCTTC. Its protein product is CATTGQENYGYTF. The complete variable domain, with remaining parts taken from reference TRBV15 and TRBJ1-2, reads DAMVIQNPRYQVTQFGKPVTLSCSQTLNHNVMYWYQQKSSQAPKLLFHYYDKDFNNEADTPDNFQSRRPNTSFCFLDIRSPGLGDTAMYLCATTGQENYGYTFGSGTRLTVV.

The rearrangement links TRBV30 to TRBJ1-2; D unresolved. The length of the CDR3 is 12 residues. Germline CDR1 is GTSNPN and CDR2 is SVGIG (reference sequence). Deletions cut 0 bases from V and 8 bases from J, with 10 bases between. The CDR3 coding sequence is TGTGCCTGGAGTGTGCAAACGGAGGGCTACACCTTC. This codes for CAWSVQTEGYTF.

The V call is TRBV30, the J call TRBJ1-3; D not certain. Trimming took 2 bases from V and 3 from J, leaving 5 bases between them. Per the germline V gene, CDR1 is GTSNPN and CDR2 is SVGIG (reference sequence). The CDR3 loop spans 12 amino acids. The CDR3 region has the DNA TGTGCCTGGAGTACGGGTGGAAACACCATATATTTT. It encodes CAWSTGGNTIYF. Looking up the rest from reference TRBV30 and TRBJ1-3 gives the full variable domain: SQTIHQWPATLVQPVGSPLSLECTVEGTSNPNLYWYRQAAGRGLQLLFYSVGIGQISSEVPQNLSASRPQDRQFILSSKKLLLSDSGFYLCAWSTGGNTIYFGEGSWLTVV.

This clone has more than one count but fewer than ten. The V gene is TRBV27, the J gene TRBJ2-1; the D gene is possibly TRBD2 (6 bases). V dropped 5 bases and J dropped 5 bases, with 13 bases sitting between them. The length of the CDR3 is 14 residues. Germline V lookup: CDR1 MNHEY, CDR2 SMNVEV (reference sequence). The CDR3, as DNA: TGTGCCAGCAGTCTGCTAGCGATAAACAATGAGCAGTTCTTC. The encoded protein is CASSLLAINNEQFF.

CDR3 region: CSVDASKGANVLTF. In DNA form, the CDR3 reads TGCAGCGTTGACGCCTCTAAAGGGGCCAACGTCCTGACTTTC. The V gene is TRBV29-1, the J gene TRBJ2-6; D call uncertain. Trimming took off 3 bases at V and 4 bases at J, with 10 bases between the two ends. CDR3 length: 14 amino acids. CDR1 is SQVTM and CDR2 is ANQGSEA in the germline V gene.

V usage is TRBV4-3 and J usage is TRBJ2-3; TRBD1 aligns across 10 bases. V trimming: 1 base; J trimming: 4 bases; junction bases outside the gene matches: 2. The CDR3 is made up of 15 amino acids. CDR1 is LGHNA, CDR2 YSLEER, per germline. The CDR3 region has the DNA TGCGCCAGCAGCCAAGGACAGGGGGCAGCAGATACGCAGTATTTT. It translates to CASSQGQGAADTQYF.

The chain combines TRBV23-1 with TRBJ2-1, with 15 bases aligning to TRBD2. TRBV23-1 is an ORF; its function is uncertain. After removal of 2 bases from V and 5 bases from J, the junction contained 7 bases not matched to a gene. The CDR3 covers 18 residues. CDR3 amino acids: CASSQGLAGGPNDNEQFF. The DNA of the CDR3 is TGCGCCAGCAGTCAAGGACTAGCGGGGGGGCCGAACGACAATGAGCAGTTCTTC.

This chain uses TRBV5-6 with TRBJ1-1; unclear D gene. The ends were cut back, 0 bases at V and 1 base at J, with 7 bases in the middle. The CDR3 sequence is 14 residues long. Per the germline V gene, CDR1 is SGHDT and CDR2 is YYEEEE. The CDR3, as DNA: TGTGCCAGCAGCTTGGACAGTACGAACACTGAAGCTTTCTTT. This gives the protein CASSLDSTNTEAFF.

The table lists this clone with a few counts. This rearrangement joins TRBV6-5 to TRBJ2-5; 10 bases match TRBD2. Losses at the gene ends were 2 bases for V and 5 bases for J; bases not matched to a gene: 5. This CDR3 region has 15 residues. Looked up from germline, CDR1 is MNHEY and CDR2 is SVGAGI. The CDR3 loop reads CASSYQRGGPETQYF. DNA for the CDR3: TGTGCCAGCAGTTACCAGCGGGGGGGCCCGGAGACCCAGTACTTC.

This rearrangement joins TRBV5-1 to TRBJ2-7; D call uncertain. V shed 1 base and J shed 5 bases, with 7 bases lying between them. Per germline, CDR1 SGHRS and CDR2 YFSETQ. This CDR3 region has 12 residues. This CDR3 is CASSLNRNEQYF. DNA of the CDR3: TGCGCCAGCAGCTTGAACAGAAACGAGCAGTACTTC.

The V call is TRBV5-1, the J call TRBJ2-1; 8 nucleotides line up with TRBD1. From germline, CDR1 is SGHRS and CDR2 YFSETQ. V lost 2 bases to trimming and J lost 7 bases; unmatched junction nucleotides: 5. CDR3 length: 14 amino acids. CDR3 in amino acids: CASSFGQGRNEQFF. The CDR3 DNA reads TGCGCCAGCAGCTTCGGACAGGGTAGGAATGAGCAGTTCTTC.

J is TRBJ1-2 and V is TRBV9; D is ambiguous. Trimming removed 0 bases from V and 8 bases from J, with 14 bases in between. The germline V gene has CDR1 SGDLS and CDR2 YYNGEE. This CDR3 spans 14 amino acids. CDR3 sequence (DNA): TGTGCCAGCAGCGTAGAAGATGTCTCTATGGGCTACACCTTC. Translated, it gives CASSVEDVSMGYTF.

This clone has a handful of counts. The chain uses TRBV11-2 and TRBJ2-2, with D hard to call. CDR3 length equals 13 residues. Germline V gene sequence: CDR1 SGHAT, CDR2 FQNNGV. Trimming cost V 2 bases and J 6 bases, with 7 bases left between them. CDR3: CASSLLPAGELFF. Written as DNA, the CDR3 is TGTGCCAGCAGCTTATTACCCGCCGGGGAGCTGTTTTTT. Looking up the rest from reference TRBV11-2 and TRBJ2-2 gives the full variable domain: EAGVAQSPRYKIIEKRQSVAFWCNPISGHATLYWYQQILGQGPKLLIQFQNNGVVDDSQLPKDRFSAERLKGVDSTLKIQPAKLEDSAVYLCASSLLPAGELFFGEGSRLTVL.

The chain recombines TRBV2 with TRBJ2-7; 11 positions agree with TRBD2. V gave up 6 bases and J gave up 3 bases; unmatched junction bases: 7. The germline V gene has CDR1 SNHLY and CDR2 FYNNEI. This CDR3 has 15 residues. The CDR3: CASRAGTSGLYEQYF. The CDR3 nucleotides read TGTGCCAGCAGAGCCGGGACTAGCGGACTCTACGAGCAGTACTTC.

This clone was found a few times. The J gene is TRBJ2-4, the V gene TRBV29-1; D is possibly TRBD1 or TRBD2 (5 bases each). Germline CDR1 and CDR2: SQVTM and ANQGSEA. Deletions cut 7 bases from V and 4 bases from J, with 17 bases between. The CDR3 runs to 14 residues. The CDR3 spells CSAVGTWAKNIQYF. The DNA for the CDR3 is TGCAGCGCCGTAGGGACGTGGGCTAAAAACATTCAGTACTTC.

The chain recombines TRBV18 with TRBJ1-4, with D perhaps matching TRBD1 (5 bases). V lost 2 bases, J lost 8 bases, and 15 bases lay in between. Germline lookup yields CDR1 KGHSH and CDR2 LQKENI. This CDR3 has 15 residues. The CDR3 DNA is TGTGCCAGCTCACCAGGGACCACCATGTCGGAAAAACTGTTTTTT. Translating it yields CASSPGTTMSEKLFF.

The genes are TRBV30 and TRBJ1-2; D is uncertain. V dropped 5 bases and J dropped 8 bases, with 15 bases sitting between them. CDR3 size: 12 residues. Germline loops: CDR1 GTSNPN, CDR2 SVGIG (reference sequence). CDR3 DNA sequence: TGTGCCTGGGAAGAACAGTCCCAGGGCTACACCTTC. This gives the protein CAWEEQSQGYTF.

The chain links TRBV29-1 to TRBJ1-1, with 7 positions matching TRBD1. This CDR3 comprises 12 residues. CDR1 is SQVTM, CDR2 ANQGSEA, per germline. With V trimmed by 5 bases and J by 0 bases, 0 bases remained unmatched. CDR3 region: CSVQGVNTEAFF. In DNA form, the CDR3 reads TGCAGCGTTCAGGGGGTGAACACTGAAGCTTTCTTT.

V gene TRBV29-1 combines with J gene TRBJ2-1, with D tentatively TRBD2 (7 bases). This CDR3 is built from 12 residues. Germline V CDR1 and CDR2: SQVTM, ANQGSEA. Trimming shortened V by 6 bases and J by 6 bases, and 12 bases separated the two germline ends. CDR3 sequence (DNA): TGCAGCGTGGGGGGGCCATTCAATGAGCAGTTCTTC. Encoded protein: CSVGGPFNEQFF.

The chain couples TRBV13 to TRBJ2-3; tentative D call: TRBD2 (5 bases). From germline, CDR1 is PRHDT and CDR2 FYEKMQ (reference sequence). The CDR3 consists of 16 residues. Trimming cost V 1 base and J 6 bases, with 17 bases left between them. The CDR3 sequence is CASSLEATKGVDTQYF. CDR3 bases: TGTGCCAGCAGCTTAGAGGCCACCAAGGGAGTGGATACGCAGTATTTT.

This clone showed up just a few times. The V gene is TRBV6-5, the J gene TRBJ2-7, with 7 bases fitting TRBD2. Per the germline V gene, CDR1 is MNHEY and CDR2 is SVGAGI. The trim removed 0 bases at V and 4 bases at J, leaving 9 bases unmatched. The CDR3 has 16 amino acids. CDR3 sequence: CASSYSSTGGRYEQYF. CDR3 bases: TGTGCCAGCAGTTACTCGTCGACGGGGGGTAGGTACGAGCAGTACTTC.

CDR3 coding DNA: TGCGCCAGCAGCCAAGATTTCAGATCCTACAATGAGCAGTTCTTC. Its translation is CASSQDFRSYNEQFF. The chain has TRBV4-3 and TRBJ2-1, with D uncertain. Trimming removed 0 bases from V and 1 base from J, with 7 bases in between. Germline CDR1 reads LGHNA; CDR2 reads YSLEER. CDR3 size: 15 residues.

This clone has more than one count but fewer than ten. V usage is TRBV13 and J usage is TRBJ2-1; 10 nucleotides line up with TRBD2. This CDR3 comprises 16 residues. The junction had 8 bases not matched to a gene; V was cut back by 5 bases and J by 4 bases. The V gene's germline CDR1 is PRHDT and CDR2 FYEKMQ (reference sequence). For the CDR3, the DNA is TGTGCCAGCAGCCCCACCAGCGGGGGGGCTTACAATGAGCAGTTCTTC. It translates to CASSPTSGGAYNEQFF.

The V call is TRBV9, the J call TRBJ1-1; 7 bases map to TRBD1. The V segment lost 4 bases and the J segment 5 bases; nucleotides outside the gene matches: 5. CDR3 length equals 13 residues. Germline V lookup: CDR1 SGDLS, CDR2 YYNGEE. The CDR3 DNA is TGTGCCAGCAGCCCAGGGGGGGAAACTGAAGCTTTCTTT. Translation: CASSPGGETEAFF.

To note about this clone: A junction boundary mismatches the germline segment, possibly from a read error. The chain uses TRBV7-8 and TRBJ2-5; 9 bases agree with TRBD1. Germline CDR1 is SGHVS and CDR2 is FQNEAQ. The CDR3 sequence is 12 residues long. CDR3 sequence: CASSLGGQGRNF. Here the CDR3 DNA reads TGTGCCAGCAGCTTAGGGGGACAGGGTCGGAACTTC.

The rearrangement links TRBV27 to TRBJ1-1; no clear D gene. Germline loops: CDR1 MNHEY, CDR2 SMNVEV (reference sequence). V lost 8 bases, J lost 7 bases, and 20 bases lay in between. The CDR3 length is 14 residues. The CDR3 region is CASLRSLEIGEAFF. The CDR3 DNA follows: TGTGCCAGCCTCCGGAGTCTGGAGATTGGTGAAGCTTTCTTT.

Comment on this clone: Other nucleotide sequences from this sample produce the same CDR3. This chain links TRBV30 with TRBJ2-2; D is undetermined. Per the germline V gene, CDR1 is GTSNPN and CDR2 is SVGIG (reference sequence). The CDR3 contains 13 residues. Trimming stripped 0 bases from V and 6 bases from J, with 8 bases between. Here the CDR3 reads CAWSVLGSGELFF. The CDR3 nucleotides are TGTGCCTGGAGTGTACTGGGATCCGGGGAGCTGTTTTTT. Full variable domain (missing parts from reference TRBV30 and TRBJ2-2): SQTIHQWPATLVQPVGSPLSLECTVEGTSNPNLYWYRQAAGRGLQLLFYSVGIGQISSEVPQNLSASRPQDRQFILSSKKLLLSDSGFYLCAWSVLGSGELFFGEGSRLTVL.

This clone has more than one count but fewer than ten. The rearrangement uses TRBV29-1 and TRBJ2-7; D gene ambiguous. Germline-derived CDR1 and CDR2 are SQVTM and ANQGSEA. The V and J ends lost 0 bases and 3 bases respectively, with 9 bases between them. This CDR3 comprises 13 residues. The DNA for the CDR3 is TGCAGCGTTGAAGATGCTCCGGACTACGAGCAGTACTTC. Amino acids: CSVEDAPDYEQYF.

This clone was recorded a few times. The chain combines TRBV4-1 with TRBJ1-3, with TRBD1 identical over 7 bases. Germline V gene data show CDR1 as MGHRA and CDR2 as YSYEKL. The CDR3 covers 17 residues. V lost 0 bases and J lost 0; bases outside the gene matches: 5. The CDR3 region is CASSQEWDSASGNTIYF. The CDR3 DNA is TGCGCCAGCAGCCAAGAATGGGACAGTGCCTCTGGAAACACCATATATTTT.

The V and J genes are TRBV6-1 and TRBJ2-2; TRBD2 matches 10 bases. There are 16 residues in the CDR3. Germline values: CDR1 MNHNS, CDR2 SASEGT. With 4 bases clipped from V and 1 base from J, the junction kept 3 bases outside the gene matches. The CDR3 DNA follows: TGTGCCAGCAGTGTAGCGGGGGGCGGGAACACCGGGGAGCTGTTTTTT. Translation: CASSVAGGGNTGELFF.